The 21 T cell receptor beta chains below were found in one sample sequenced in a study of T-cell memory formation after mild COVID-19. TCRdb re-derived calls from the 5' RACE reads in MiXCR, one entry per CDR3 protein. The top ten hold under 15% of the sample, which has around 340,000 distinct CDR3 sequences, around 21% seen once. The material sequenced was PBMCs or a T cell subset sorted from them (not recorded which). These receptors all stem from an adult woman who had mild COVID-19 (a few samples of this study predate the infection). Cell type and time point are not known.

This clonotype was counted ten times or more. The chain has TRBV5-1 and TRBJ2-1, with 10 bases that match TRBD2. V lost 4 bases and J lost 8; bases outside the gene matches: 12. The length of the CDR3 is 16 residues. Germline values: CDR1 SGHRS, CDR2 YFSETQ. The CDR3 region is CASSPIAGGSFDEQFF. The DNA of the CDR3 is TGCGCCAGCAGCCCTATAGCGGGAGGATCATTCGATGAGCAGTTCTTC.

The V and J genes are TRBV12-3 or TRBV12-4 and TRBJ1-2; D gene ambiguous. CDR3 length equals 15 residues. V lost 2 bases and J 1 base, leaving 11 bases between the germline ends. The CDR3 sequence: CASSLLGSLNYGYTF. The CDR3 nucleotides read TGTGCCAGCAGTTTATTGGGGAGCCTTAACTATGGCTACACCTTC.

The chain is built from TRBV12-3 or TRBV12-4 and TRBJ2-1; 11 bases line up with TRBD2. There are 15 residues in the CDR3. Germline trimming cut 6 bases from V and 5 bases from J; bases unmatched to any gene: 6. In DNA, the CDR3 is TGTGCCAGCAGCAGACTAGCGGGGCGAGACAATGAGCAGTTCTTC. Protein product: CASSRLAGRDNEQFF.

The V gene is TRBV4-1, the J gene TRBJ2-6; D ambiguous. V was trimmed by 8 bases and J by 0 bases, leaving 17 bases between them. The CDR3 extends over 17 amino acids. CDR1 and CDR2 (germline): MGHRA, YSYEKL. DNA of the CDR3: TGCGCCAGCTCCTTATCGTCGGTGGTCTCTGGGGCCAACGTCCTGACTTTC. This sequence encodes CASSLSSVVSGANVLTF.

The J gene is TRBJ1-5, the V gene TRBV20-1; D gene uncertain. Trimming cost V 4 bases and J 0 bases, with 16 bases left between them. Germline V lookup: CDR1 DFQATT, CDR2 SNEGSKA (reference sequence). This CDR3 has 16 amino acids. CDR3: CSATLLVGASNQPQHF. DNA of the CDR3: TGCAGTGCTACGCTACTCGTGGGCGCTAGCAATCAGCCCCAGCATTTT.

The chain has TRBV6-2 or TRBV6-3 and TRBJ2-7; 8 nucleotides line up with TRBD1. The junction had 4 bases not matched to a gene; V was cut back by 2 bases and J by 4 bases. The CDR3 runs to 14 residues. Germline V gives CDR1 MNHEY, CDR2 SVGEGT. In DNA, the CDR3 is TGTGCCAGCAGTTACGACGACAGGGGTTACGAGCAGTACTTC. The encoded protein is CASSYDDRGYEQYF.

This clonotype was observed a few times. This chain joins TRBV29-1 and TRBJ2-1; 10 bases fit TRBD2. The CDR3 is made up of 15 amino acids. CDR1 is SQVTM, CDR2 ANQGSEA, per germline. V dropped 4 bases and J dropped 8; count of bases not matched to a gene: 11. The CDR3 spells CSVGASGRILDEQFF. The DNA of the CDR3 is TGCAGCGTTGGGGCTAGCGGGAGAATTTTGGATGAGCAGTTCTTC.

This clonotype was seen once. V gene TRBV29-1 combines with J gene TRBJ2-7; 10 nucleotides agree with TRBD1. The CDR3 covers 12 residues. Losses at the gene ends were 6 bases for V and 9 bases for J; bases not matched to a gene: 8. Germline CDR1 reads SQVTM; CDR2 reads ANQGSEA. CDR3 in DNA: TGCAGCGTGAGACAGGGGGCTTCGTGGCAGTACTTC. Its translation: CSVRQGASWQYF.

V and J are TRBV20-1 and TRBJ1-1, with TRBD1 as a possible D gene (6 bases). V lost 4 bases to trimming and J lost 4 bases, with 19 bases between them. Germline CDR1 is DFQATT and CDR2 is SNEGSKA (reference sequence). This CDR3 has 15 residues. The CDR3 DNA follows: TGCAGTGCTAAGGGGGGACACCTCGGGGGCACTGAAGCTTTCTTT. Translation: CSAKGGHLGGTEAFF.

The CDR3 DNA reads as TGCAGTGCTAGTTCCTTCCGAGATGGCTACACCTTC. As protein: CSASSFRDGYTF. This sequence joins TRBV20-1 and TRBJ1-2; no clear D. V was shortened by 3 bases and J by 6 bases, with 11 bases between the two germline ends. The length of the CDR3 is 12 residues. Germline V lookup: CDR1 DFQATT, CDR2 SNEGSKA (reference sequence).

CDR3 coding DNA: TGCAGTCGGACAGGGAACATGCGGACCACTGAAGCTTTCTTT. Translating gives CSRTGNMRTTEAFF. The rearrangement links TRBV20-1 to TRBJ1-1; TRBD1 agrees at 8 bases. In germline, CDR1 is DFQATT, CDR2 SNEGSKA (reference sequence). Germline trimming cut 8 bases from V and 4 bases from J; bases unmatched to any gene: 12. This CDR3 has 14 residues.

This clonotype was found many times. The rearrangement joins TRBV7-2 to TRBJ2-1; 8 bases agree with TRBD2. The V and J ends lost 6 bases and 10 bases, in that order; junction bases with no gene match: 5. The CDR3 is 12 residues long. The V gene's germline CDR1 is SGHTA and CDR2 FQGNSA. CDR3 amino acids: CASRGLAHEQFF. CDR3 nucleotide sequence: TGTGCCAGCAGAGGACTAGCACACGAGCAGTTCTTC. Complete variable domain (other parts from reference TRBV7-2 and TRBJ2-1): GAGVSQSPSNKVTEKGKDVELRCDPISGHTALYWYRQSLGQGLEFLIYFQGNSAPDKSGLPSDRFSAERTGGSVSTLTIQRTQQEDSAVYLCASRGLAHEQFFGPGTRLTVL.

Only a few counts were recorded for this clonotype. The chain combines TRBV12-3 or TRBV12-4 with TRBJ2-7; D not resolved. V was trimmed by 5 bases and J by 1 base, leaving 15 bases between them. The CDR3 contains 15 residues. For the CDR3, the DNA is TGTGCCAGCAGTCCCCGGGCTCTCTTATCCTACGAGCAGTACTTC. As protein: CASSPRALLSYEQYF.

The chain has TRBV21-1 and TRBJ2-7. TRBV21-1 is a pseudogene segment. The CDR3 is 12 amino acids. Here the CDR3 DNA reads TGTGCCAGCAGCACCTACCCCTACGAGCAGTACTTC. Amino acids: CASSTYPYEQYF.

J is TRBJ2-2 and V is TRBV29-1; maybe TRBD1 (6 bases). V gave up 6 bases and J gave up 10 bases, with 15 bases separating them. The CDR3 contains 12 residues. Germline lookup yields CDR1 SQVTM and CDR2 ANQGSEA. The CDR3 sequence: CSVNQQGAELFF. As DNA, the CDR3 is TGCAGCGTAAACCAACAGGGAGCGGAGCTGTTTTTT.

CDR3 region: CASSGLQRGLTDTQYF. CDR3 in DNA: TGTGCCAGCAGTGGTTTACAGCGGGGCTTGACAGATACGCAGTATTTT. The chain employs TRBV2 and TRBJ2-3; 7 bases align to TRBD2. The V gene end was trimmed by 4 bases and the J gene end by 3 bases; junction bases not matched to a gene: 10. Germline V gene sequence: CDR1 SNHLY, CDR2 FYNNEI. This CDR3 comprises 16 residues.

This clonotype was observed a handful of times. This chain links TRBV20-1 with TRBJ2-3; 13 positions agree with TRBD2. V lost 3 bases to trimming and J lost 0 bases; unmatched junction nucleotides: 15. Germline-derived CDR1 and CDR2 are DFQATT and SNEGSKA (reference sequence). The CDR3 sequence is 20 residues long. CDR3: CSARSGTSGVRDASTDTQYF. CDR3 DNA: TGCAGTGCTAGGTCCGGGACTAGCGGGGTGCGCGACGCTAGCACAGATACGCAGTATTTT.

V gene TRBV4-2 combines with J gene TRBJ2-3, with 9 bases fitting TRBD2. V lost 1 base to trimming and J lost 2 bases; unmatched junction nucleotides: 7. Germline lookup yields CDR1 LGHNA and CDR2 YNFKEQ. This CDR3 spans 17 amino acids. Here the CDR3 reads CASSQGSSGGYTDTQYF. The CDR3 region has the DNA TGTGCCAGCAGCCAAGGGAGTAGCGGGGGATACACAGATACGCAGTATTTT.

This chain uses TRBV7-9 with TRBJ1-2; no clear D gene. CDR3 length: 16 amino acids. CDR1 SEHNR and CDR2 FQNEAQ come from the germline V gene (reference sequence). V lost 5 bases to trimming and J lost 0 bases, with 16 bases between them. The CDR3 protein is CASSPMLENTNYGYTF. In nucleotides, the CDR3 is TGTGCCAGCAGCCCAATGCTGGAGAACACTAACTATGGCTACACCTTC.

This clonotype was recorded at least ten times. CDR3 region: CSAARGKRERNEQFF. The CDR3 nucleotides read TGCAGTGCTGCCCGGGGGAAGCGGGAGAGAAATGAGCAGTTCTTC. The chain uses TRBV20-1 and TRBJ2-1; TRBD2 aligns across 8 bases. The CDR3 runs to 15 residues. Germline V CDR1 and CDR2: DFQATT, SNEGSKA (reference sequence). V gave up 5 bases and J gave up 7 bases; unmatched junction bases: 13.

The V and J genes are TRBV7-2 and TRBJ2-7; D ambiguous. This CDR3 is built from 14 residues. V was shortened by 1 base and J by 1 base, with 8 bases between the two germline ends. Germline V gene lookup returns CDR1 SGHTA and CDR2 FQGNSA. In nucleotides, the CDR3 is TGTGCCAGCAGCTTAGTTAGGGTGTCCTACGAGCAGTACTTC. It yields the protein CASSLVRVSYEQYF.